This is a list of T cell receptor beta chains from one sample in a study of T cells in tuberculosis. Clones were sequenced by immunoSEQ multiplex PCR, and TCRdb holds only the in-frame ones, with some missing. This table holds tens of thousands of clones, around 82% found once. Specimen: PBMCs, collected at tuberculosis diagnosis. The origin of the receptors is an adult with tuberculosis. Each CDR3 is given with its conserved first and last residue. D genes are given only for firm matches. Size is stated for part of the rows, as once, few or many counts, or as a class when the clone is expanded.

V: TRBV6-1; size: NA; J: TRBJ2-1; D: TRBD2; DNA: TGTGCCAGCACACCATCGGGGGGTGAGCAGTTCTTC; CDR3: CASTPSGGEQFF
V: TRBV5-6; size: NA; J: TRBJ1-3; D: NA; DNA: TGTGCCAGCAGCTTGTATCCGGCGGCGTTCTCTGGAAACACCATATATTTT; CDR3: CASSLYPAAFSGNTIYF
V: TRBV19; size: NA; J: TRBJ2-3; D: TRBD2; DNA: TGTGCCAGTAGTAGGACTAGCGGGAGGAAGGATACGCAGTATTTT; CDR3: CASSRTSGRKDTQYF
V: TRBV9; size: NA; J: TRBJ2-3; D: NA; DNA: TGTGCCAGCAGCGCGGGAGAGTACACAGATACGCAGTATTTT; CDR3: CASSAGEYTDTQYF
V: TRBV20-1; size: NA; J: TRBJ1-2; D: NA; DNA: TGCAGTGCTAGAGAGCCGGATGGCTACACCTTC; CDR3: CSAREPDGYTF
V: TRBV19; size: few; J: TRBJ2-7; D: NA; DNA: TGTGCCAGTAGTACTCTGACAGGCTACGAGCAGTACTTC; CDR3: CASSTLTGYEQYF
V: TRBV5-4; size: NA; J: TRBJ1-1; D: NA; DNA: TGTGCCAGCAGCTTGGATCTTTTGAACACTGAAGCTTTCTTT; CDR3: CASSLDLLNTEAFF
V: TRBV6-5; size: NA; J: TRBJ2-1; D: NA; DNA: TGTGCCAGCAGTTCCCTTGGGGACAATTACAATGAGCAGTTCTTC; CDR3: CASSSLGDNYNEQFF
V: TRBV6-5; size: NA; J: TRBJ1-1; D: TRBD1; DNA: TGTGCCAGCAGTTACCAGGGACAGTTGAACACTGAAGCTTTCTTT; CDR3: CASSYQGQLNTEAFF
V: TRBV19; size: NA; J: TRBJ2-2; D: NA; DNA: TGTGCCAGTAGTATGGTTCACGGTGCCGGGGAGCTGTTTTTT; CDR3: CASSMVHGAGELFF
V: TRBV4-2; size: NA; J: TRBJ1-3; D: TRBD1; DNA: TGTGCCAGCAGCCCCAAAGGGACAGGGGTTGCCTTGGCTGGAAACACCATATATTTT; CDR3: CASSPKGTGVALAGNTIYF
V: TRBV2; size: NA; J: TRBJ2-7; D: NA; DNA: TGTGCCAGCAGTGAACAGTTATGGTACTTC; CDR3: CASSEQLWYF
V: TRBV19; size: few; J: TRBJ2-1; D: NA; DNA: TGTGCCAGTAGTAACGACGGGAACTCCTACAATGAGCAGTTCTTC; CDR3: CASSNDGNSYNEQFF
V: TRBV19; size: NA; J: TRBJ2-1; D: TRBD2; DNA: TGTGCCAGTAGTGTCGGGACTAACTCCTACAATGAGCAGTTCTTC; CDR3: CASSVGTNSYNEQFF